A single sample gave rise to the 26 T cell receptor beta chains below, sequenced in a study of cytomegalovirus exposure and HLA in healthy donors. PCR employed 60 Vbeta and 13 Jbeta primers. Here immunoSEQ multiplex PCR was the method, and the copy in TCRdb shows in-frame clones only, minus some. The profile covers about 180,000 clones, with around 77% appearing a single time and 2% to 2.5% taken by the ten largest. What was sequenced was PBMCs. The receptor source for this set is a man in his sixties in good health and CMV-seronegative.

The genes are TRBV13 and TRBJ2-7, with TRBD2 identical over 13 bases. CDR1 and CDR2 (germline): PRHDT, FYEKMQ (reference sequence). The V gene end was trimmed by 5 bases and the J gene end by 7 bases; junction bases not matched to a gene: 11. This CDR3 spans 16 amino acids. The CDR3 spells CASSRGTSGTAGEQYF. The CDR3 nucleotides are TGTGCCAGCAGCAGAGGGACTAGCGGGACGGCTGGGGAGCAGTACTTC. Filled out from reference TRBV13 and TRBJ2-7, the complete variable domain reads AAGVIQSPRHLIKEKRETATLKCYPIPRHDTVYWYQQGPGQDPQFLISFYEKMQSDKGSIPDRFSAQQFSDYHSELNMSSLELGDSALYFCASSRGTSGTAGEQYFGPGTRLTVT.

The chain recombines TRBV5-4 with TRBJ1-4; D uncertain. The CDR3 is 14 residues long. The V gene's germline CDR1 is SGHNT and CDR2 YYREEE (reference sequence). V shed 0 bases and J shed 8 bases, with 11 bases lying between them. The CDR3 loop is CASSLDRREEKLFF. The CDR3 nucleotides read TGTGCCAGCAGCTTGGACCGCCGGGAGGAAAAACTGTTTTTT.

This sequence joins TRBV6-5 and TRBJ2-5; the D gene is possibly TRBD2 (6 bases). From germline, CDR1 is MNHEY and CDR2 SVGAGI. The V end lost 6 bases, the J end lost 2 bases, and 10 bases lay between the germline ends. This CDR3 is built from 13 residues. CDR3 sequence reads: CASRLEGQETQYF. The CDR3 nucleotides are TGTGCCAGCAGACTGGAGGGACAAGAGACCCAGTACTTC.

The rearrangement links TRBV4-2 to TRBJ2-1; 9 bases map to TRBD2. The junction had 1 base not matched to a gene; V was cut back by 3 bases and J by 4 bases. Germline V gives CDR1 LGHNA, CDR2 YNFKEQ. The CDR3 length is 14 residues. CDR3 sequence (DNA): TGTGCCAGCAGCCAGCTAGCGGGGTACAATGAGCAGTTCTTC. This sequence encodes CASSQLAGYNEQFF.

The count of this clone is one. V and J are TRBV19 and TRBJ1-1; no definite D call. This CDR3 has 13 amino acids. Germline V gives CDR1 LNHDA, CDR2 SQIVND (reference sequence). The V and J ends lost 5 bases and 0 bases respectively, with 7 bases between them. CDR3 DNA: TGTGCCAGTAGTGTCGGGGTGAACACTGAAGCTTTCTTT. Encoded protein: CASSVGVNTEAFF.

The V call is TRBV6-5, the J call TRBJ1-4; D possibly corresponds to TRBD1 (6 bases). Germline loops: CDR1 MNHEY, CDR2 SVGAGI. The CDR3 sequence is 16 residues long. V shed 2 bases and J shed 4 bases, with 14 bases lying between them. In nucleotides, the CDR3 is TGTGCCAGCAGTTACATGGGGGCAGGGAGTAATGAAAAACTGTTTTTT. Protein sequence: CASSYMGAGSNEKLFF.

As concerns this clone: The same CDR3 is also encoded by other DNA sequences in this sample. V and J are TRBV27 and TRBJ1-1, with 7 bases lining up with TRBD1. The J segment lost 6 bases and the V segment lost 5 bases, leaving 6 bases of the junction unmatched. The CDR3 runs 13 residues. The germline gives CDR1 MNHEY, CDR2 SMNVEV (reference sequence). DNA of the CDR3: TGTGCCAGCAGTGCTCGACAGGGCGCTGAAGCTTTCTTT. This sequence encodes CASSARQGAEAFF.

The J gene is TRBJ2-2, the V gene TRBV5-1; a weak D match, TRBD2 (5 bases). The CDR3 length is 16 residues. Germline CDR1 reads SGHRS; CDR2 reads YFSETQ. The ends were cut back, 3 bases at V and 0 bases at J, with 12 bases in the middle. The CDR3, as DNA: TGCGCCAGCAGCTCGGGTCTGAGGGCGAACACCGGGGAGCTGTTTTTT. This codes for CASSSGLRANTGELFF.

In its sample, this clone was seen once. V is TRBV5-1 and J is TRBJ2-7; 12 nucleotides line up with TRBD2. The CDR3 consists of 15 residues. With V trimmed by 2 bases and J by 6 bases, 6 bases remained unmatched. Germline V gene data show CDR1 as SGHRS and CDR2 as YFSETQ. The CDR3 bases are TGCGCCAGCAGCTTACAGACTAGCGGGAGTATCGAGCAGTACTTC. Encoded protein: CASSLQTSGSIEQYF.

The V call is TRBV19, the J call TRBJ1-4; possibly TRBD1 for D (5 bases). This CDR3 region has 14 residues. V was clipped by 6 bases and J by 1 base, with 9 bases between them. Germline V gene lookup returns CDR1 LNHDA and CDR2 SQIVND (reference sequence). The DNA of the CDR3 is TGTGCCAGTAGCGACAGTCTAACTAATGAAAAACTGTTTTTT. It translates to CASSDSLTNEKLFF.

The table lists this clone with a count of one. V gene TRBV19 combines with J gene TRBJ2-1, with 11 bases that match TRBD2. Trimming took 6 bases from V and 6 from J; bases not matched to a gene: 7. The CDR3 contains 15 residues. The germline CDR1 and CDR2 sequences are LNHDA and SQIVND (reference sequence). CDR3 nucleotide sequence: TGTGCCAGTAGAAATAGCGGGAGGGATGGCAATGAGCAGTTCTTC. Translating gives CASRNSGRDGNEQFF.

The V and J genes are TRBV5-1 and TRBJ2-3, with D possibly being TRBD2 (5 bases). CDR3 length equals 13 residues. CDR1 and CDR2 (germline): SGHRS, YFSETQ. V lost 5 bases, J lost 3 bases, and 10 bases lay in between. CDR3 sequence reads: CASREVGTDTQYF. In DNA form, the CDR3 reads TGCGCCAGCAGGGAGGTGGGAACAGATACGCAGTATTTT.

This clone was observed a few times. The chain employs TRBV9 and TRBJ1-1, with a weak D call TRBD1 (6 bases). Trimming shortened V by 3 bases and J by 0 bases, and 12 bases separated the two germline ends. The CDR3 runs 15 residues. Germline assignment: CDR1 SGDLS and CDR2 YYNGEE. The CDR3 coding sequence is TGTGCCAGCAGCGCCCCACAGGGATTGAACACTGAAGCTTTCTTT. Its protein is CASSAPQGLNTEAFF.

There are a few counts of this clone. V is TRBV2 and J is TRBJ2-4; unclear D gene. The germline gives CDR1 SNHLY, CDR2 FYNNEI. V was trimmed by 4 bases and J by 1 base, leaving 11 bases between them. This CDR3 contains 15 residues. The CDR3 spells CASSVETGAKNIQYF. The CDR3 DNA reads TGTGCCAGCAGTGTTGAAACCGGGGCCAAAAACATTCAGTACTTC.

This clone has more than one count but fewer than ten. Other DNA sequences in the sample encode the same CDR3. This chain connects TRBV5-1 to TRBJ1-5, with D maybe TRBD1 (6 bases). CDR1 is SGHRS, CDR2 YFSETQ, per germline. This CDR3 contains 15 residues. V was trimmed by 4 bases and J by 2 bases, leaving 13 bases between them. CDR3 sequence reads: CASSLQGGGNQPQHF. DNA for the CDR3: TGCGCCAGCAGCCTACAGGGTGGCGGCAATCAGCCCCAGCATTTT.

The J gene is TRBJ2-1, the V gene TRBV27; D is uncertain. The CDR3 runs to 16 residues. V was clipped by 6 bases and J by 4 bases, with 19 bases between them. Germline V gene lookup returns CDR1 MNHEY and CDR2 SMNVEV (reference sequence). DNA for the CDR3: TGTGCCAGCAGGCCGTCTAGTCGCAATGATTACAATGAGCAGTTCTTC. Amino acid sequence: CASRPSSRNDYNEQFF.

The chain joins TRBV27 to TRBJ2-2, with a tentative D call TRBD1 (6 bases). V was pared by 3 bases and J by 2 bases, with 16 bases between. Germline values: CDR1 MNHEY, CDR2 SMNVEV (reference sequence). The CDR3 totals 17 residues. This CDR3 is CASSFLQGTINTGELFF. As DNA, the CDR3 is TGTGCCAGCAGTTTTCTACAGGGAACAATAAACACCGGGGAGCTGTTTTTT.

The V and J genes are TRBV5-1 and TRBJ1-4; possibly TRBD1 for D (5 bases). Germline lookup yields CDR1 SGHRS and CDR2 YFSETQ. This CDR3 comprises 13 residues. V lost 4 bases to trimming and J lost 11 bases, with 15 bases between them. DNA of the CDR3: TGCGCCAGCAGCCGAAGCCAGGGTGAGAAACTGTTTTTT. As protein: CASSRSQGEKLFF.

The V gene is TRBV28, the J gene TRBJ2-7; 8 bases are shared with TRBD1. CDR1 and CDR2 from the germline V gene are MDHEN and SYDVKM. Losses at the gene ends were 6 bases for V and 3 bases for J; bases not matched to a gene: 7. CDR3 length equals 14 residues. The CDR3 DNA reads as TGTGCCAGCAGCTCCGGACAGGGCTACTACGAGCAGTACTTC. Amino acids: CASSSGQGYYEQYF. The variable domain in full, with the rest retrieved from reference TRBV28 and TRBJ2-7, is DVKVTQSSRYLVKRTGEKVFLECVQDMDHENMFWYRQDPGLGLRLIYFSYDVKMKEKGDIPEGYSVSREKKERFSLILESASTNQTSMYLCASSSGQGYYEQYFGPGTRLTVT.

The chain combines TRBV29-1 with TRBJ2-7, with 8 bases lining up with TRBD2. In germline, CDR1 is SQVTM, CDR2 ANQGSEA. The trim removed 7 bases at V and 6 bases at J, leaving 5 bases unmatched. The CDR3 runs 11 residues. For the CDR3, the DNA is TGCAGCGGAGGACGGGGGGGCGAGCAGTACTTC. It is translated as CSGGRGGEQYF.

The chain uses TRBV19 and TRBJ2-5; 11 nucleotides line up with TRBD2. The germline V gene encodes CDR1 LNHDA and CDR2 SQIVND (reference sequence). The CDR3 is made up of 16 amino acids. With V trimmed by 5 bases and J by 5 bases, 10 bases remained unmatched. Here the CDR3 reads CASSPAGLADWETQYF. CDR3 sequence (DNA): TGTGCCAGTAGTCCAGCGGGACTAGCGGATTGGGAGACCCAGTACTTC.

The chain recombines TRBV2 with TRBJ2-2, with no clear D. This CDR3 is built from 15 residues. Trimming left V 6 bases short and J 0 bases short, with 11 bases between. Germline values: CDR1 SNHLY, CDR2 FYNNEI. The CDR3 spells CASRKRLTNTGELFF. CDR3 DNA sequence: TGTGCCAGCAGGAAAAGACTGACGAACACCGGGGAGCTGTTTTTT.

The chain recombines TRBV6-6 with TRBJ2-7, with 9 bases identical to TRBD2. The CDR3 loop spans 16 amino acids. V shed 0 bases, J shed 3 bases, and the junction held 6 bases outside the gene matches. Germline CDR1 MNHNY, CDR2 SVGAGI (reference sequence). DNA for the CDR3: TGTGCCAGCAGTTACTCGTTGGGGCGGGAGGGCTACGAGCAGTACTTC. Its protein is CASSYSLGREGYEQYF.

This sequence joins TRBV6-6 and TRBJ2-1; D may be TRBD2 (5 bases). V was shortened by 11 bases and J by 5 bases, with 16 bases between the two germline ends. The CDR3 totals 13 residues. Per germline, CDR1 MNHNY and CDR2 SVGAGI (reference sequence). DNA of the CDR3: TGTGCCGCTCGAGGGTCCCCAAACAATGAGCAGTTCTTC. Its translation is CAARGSPNNEQFF.

The J gene is TRBJ1-5, the V gene TRBV29-1; 9 bases align to TRBD1. J was trimmed by 6 bases and V by 7 bases; bases with no gene match: 4. CDR3 length equals 12 residues. CDR1 is SQVTM and CDR2 is ANQGSEA in the germline V gene. CDR3 region: CSAGQGSQPQHF. The CDR3 coding sequence is TGCAGCGCGGGACAGGGAAGTCAGCCCCAGCATTTT.

This clone was counted ten times or more. The chain combines TRBV18 with TRBJ2-1; 7 positions agree with TRBD1. This CDR3 comprises 12 residues. With 5 bases clipped from V and 7 bases from J, the junction kept 2 bases outside the gene matches. In germline, CDR1 is KGHSH, CDR2 LQKENI. The CDR3 protein is CASSSQGNEQFF. The CDR3 region has the DNA TGTGCCAGCTCATCACAGGGGAATGAGCAGTTCTTC.